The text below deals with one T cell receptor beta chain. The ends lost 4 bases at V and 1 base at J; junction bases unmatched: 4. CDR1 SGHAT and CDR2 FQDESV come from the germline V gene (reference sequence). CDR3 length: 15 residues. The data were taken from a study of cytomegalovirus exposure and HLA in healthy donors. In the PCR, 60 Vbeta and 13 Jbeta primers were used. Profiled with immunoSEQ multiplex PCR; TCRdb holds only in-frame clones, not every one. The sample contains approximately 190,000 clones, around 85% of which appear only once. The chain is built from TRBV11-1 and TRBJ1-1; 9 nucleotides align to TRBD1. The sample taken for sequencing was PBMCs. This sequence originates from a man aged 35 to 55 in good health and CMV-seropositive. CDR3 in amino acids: CASSYPGQGNTEAFF. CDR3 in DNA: TGTGCCAGCAGCTATCCGGGACAGGGGAACACTGAAGCTTTCTTT.